A few counts support the clone carrying this T cell receptor beta chain. Antigen specificity is unknown. V gave up 3 bases and J gave up 6 bases, with 5 bases separating them. Germline CDR1 PRHDT, CDR2 FYEKMQ (reference sequence). The CDR3 spans 11 residues. This sample is part of a study of beta chain features in type 1 diabetes. The study's findings and limits: Shortening of TCRB CDR3s, moderate but significant, appeared in all four CD4+ subsets of Type 1 diabetes patients.

Of the isolated RNA, all was reverse transcribed, and so the sequenced material was expressed TCRB transcripts. Using immunoSEQ multiplex PCR, the repertoire was profiled, and TCRdb retains in-frame clones only, with some absent. The sample lists around 500,000 clones, 30% occurring once. The sample taken for sequencing was naive CD4+ T cells from blood. The clonotype comes from a man aged 18 to 29 in good health. The chain employs TRBV13 and TRBJ2-5; TRBD2 is a possible D gene (5 bases). This CDR3 is CASSFGKTQYF. The CDR3 DNA reads TGTGCCAGCAGCTTCGGGAAGACCCAGTACTTC.